These T cell receptor beta chains were read from a single sample in a study of cytomegalovirus exposure and HLA in healthy donors. TCRdb keeps only in-frame clones here, not all; method: immunoSEQ multiplex PCR. The sample consists of 110,000 to 150,000 clones, over 60% of them appearing once. Sequenced: PBMCs. Receptors originate from a female donor in good health and CMV-seronegative. CDR3s include the opening cysteine and the closing phenylalanine or tryptophan. D genes are given only for firm matches. Some rows mark clone size as missing; the rest say once, few, many or name a class of expanded clone.

size	D	V	J	CDR3	DNA
-	TRBD1	TRBV7-9	TRBJ1-3	CSSSWIRDREVPGNTIYF	TGTTCCAGCAGCTGGATCCGGGACAGGGAGGTCCCTGGAAACACCATATATTTT
-	-	TRBV30	TRBJ1-1	CAWRNRANTEAFF	TGTGCCTGGAGGAACAGAGCGAACACTGAAGCTTTCTTT
-	-	TRBV28	TRBJ1-1	CASSLPGNTEAFF	TGTGCCAGCAGCCTCCCAGGGAACACTGAAGCTTTCTTT
-	-	TRBV6-1	TRBJ2-1	CASNRAGFSYNEQFF	TGTGCCAGCAACAGAGCGGGTTTTTCCTACAATGAGCAGTTCTTC
-	-	TRBV2	TRBJ2-3	CASSPQLSTDTQYF	TGTGCCAGCAGTCCACAGTTATCCACAGATACGCAGTATTTT
-	TRBD2	TRBV28	TRBJ2-7	CASTKPGGGSPYEQYF	TGTGCCAGCACCAAACCCGGGGGGGGATCACCCTACGAGCAGTACTTC
once	TRBD1	TRBV7-9	TRBJ1-1	CSSSLGGGGGPNTEAFF	TGTTCCAGCAGCTTAGGTGGAGGGGGCGGCCCGAACACTGAAGCTTTCTTT
-	TRBD1	TRBV12-5	TRBJ1-1	CASGLDRGPNTEAFF	TGTGCTAGTGGTTTGGACAGGGGCCCGAACACTGAAGCTTTCTTT
-	-	TRBV2	TRBJ2-7	CASISAYADEQYF	TGTGCCAGCATTTCCGCCTACGCGGACGAGCAGTACTTC
-	-	TRBV25-1	TRBJ2-7	CASSETVASYEQYF	TGTGCCAGCAGTGAGACAGTTGCCTCCTACGAGCAGTACTTC
-	-	TRBV6-6	TRBJ2-7	CASSFPVSSYEQYF	TGTGCCAGCAGTTTCCCGGTAAGCTCCTACGAGCAGTACTTC
-	TRBD2	TRBV10-1	TRBJ2-7	CASSGPGTSGSEDYYEQYF	TGCGCCAGCAGTGGCCCCGGGACTAGCGGGAGTGAAGACTACTACGAGCAGTACTTC
-	TRBD1	TRBV7-8	TRBJ1-4	CASSKGNGQAVGEKLFF	TGTGCCAGCAGCAAGGGAAACGGACAGGCCGTGGGTGAAAAACTGTTTTTT
-	-	TRBV18	TRBJ1-1	CASALSGIRTEAFF	TGTGCCAGCGCCCTCTCGGGAATTCGGACTGAAGCTTTCTTT
-	TRBD1	TRBV6-5	TRBJ2-7	CASKIGTDRSEQYF	TGTGCCAGCAAAATCGGGACAGATCGTTCCGAGCAGTACTTC
-	TRBD1	TRBV29-1	TRBJ2-7	CSVDLGTGWYEQYF	TGCAGCGTAGACCTCGGGACAGGGTGGTACGAGCAGTACTTC
few	TRBD2	TRBV14	TRBJ2-4	CASSHRGGGGGNIQYF	TGTGCCAGCAGCCACCGCGGTGGGGGGGGAGGGAACATTCAGTACTTC
-	TRBD2	TRBV5-1	TRBJ2-5	CASQLGPASGQETQYF	TGCGCCAGCCAGCTTGGGCCGGCTAGCGGGCAAGAGACCCAGTACTTC
few	TRBD1	TRBV28	TRBJ1-6	CASITLGQGVYNSPLHF	TGTGCCAGCATAACGCTCGGACAGGGGGTTTATAATTCACCCCTCCACTTT
-	TRBD2	TRBV27	TRBJ2-7	CASSYLAGANEQYF	TGTGCCAGCAGTTACCTAGCGGGAGCTAACGAGCAGTACTTC
-	-	TRBV28	TRBJ2-1	CASKEGTPELEQFF	TGTGCCAGCAAGGAGGGAACACCAGAATTAGAGCAGTTCTTC
-	-	TRBV7-9	TRBJ1-2	CASSVAGQNYGYTF	TGTGCCAGCAGCGTAGCGGGGCAGAACTATGGCTACACCTTC
-	-	TRBV2	TRBJ1-1	CASEGGPTEAFF	TGTGCCAGCGAAGGAGGGCCCACTGAAGCTTTCTTT
-	TRBD1	TRBV27	TRBJ1-2	CASSSDRGNYGYTF	TGTGCCAGCAGTTCGGACAGGGGTAACTATGGCTACACCTTC